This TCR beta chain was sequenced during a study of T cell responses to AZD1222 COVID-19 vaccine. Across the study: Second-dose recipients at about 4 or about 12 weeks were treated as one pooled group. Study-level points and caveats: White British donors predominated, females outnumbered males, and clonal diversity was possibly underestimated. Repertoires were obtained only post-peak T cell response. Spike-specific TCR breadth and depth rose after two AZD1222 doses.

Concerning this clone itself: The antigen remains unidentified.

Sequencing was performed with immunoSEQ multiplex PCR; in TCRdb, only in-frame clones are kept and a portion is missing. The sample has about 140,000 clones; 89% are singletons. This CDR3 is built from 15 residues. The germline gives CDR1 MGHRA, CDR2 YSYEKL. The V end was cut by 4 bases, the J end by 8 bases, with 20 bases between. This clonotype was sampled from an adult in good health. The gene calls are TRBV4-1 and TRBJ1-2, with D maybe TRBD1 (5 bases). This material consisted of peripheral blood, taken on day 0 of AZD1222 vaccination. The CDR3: CASSRKEPPSGGYTF. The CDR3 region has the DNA TGCGCCAGCAGCCGCAAAGAACCACCTTCAGGGGGCTACACCTTC.